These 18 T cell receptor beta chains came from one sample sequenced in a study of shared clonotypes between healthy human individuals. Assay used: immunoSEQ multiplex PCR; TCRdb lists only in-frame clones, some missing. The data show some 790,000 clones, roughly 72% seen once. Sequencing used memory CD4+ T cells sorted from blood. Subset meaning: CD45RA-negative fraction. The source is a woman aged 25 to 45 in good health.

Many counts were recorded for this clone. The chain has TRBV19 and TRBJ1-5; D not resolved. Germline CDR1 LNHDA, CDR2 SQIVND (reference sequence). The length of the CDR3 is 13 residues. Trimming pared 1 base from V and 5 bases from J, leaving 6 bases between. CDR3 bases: TGTGCCAGTAGTATAGGGGAGTATCAGCCCCAGCATTTT. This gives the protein CASSIGEYQPQHF.

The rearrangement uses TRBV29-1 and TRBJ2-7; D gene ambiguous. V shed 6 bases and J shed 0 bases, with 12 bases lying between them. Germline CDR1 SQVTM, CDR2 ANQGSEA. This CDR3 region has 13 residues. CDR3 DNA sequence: TGCAGCGTGAGTCGGTCTGTCTCCTACGAGCAGTACTTC. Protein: CSVSRSVSYEQYF.

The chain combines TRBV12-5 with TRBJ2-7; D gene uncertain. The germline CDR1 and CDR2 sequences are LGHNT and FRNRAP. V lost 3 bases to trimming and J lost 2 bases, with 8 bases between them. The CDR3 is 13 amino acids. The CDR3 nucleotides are TGTGCTAGTGGTTTTGGTAGGACCTACGAGCAGTACTTC. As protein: CASGFGRTYEQYF.

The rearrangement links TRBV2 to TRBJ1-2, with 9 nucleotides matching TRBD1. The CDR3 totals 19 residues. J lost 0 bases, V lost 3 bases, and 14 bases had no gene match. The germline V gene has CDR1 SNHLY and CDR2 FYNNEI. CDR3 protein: CASSDATTGTGLSNYGYTF. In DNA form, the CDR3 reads TGTGCCAGCAGTGACGCCACGACGGGGACAGGGTTATCTAACTATGGCTACACCTTC.

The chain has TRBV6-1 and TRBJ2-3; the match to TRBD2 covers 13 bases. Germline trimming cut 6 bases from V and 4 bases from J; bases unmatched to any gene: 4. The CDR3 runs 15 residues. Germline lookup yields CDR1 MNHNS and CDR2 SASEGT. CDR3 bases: TGTGCCAGCAGCCGGACTAGCGGGAGCCCAGATACGCAGTATTTT. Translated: CASSRTSGSPDTQYF.

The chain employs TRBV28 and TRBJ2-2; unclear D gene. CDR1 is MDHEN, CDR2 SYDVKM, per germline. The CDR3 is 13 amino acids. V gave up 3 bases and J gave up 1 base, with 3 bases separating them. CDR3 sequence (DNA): TGTGCCAGCAGTTTTTGGAACACCGGGGAGCTGTTTTTT. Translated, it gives CASSFWNTGELFF.

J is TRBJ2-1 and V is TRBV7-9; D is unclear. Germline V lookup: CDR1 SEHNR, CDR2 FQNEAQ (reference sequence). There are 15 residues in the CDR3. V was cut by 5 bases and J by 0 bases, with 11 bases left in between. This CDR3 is CASSPLGLSYNEQFF. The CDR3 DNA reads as TGTGCCAGCAGCCCCCTAGGCCTCTCCTACAATGAGCAGTTCTTC.

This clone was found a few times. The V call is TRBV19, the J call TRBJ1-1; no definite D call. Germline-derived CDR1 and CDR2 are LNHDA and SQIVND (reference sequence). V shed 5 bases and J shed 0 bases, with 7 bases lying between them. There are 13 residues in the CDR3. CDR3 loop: CASSSAMNTEAFF. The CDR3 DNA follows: TGTGCCAGTAGTTCGGCGATGAACACTGAAGCTTTCTTT.

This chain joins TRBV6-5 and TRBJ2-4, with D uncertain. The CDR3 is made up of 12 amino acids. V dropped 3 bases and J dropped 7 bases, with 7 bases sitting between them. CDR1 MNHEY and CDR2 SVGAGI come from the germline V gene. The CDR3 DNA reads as TGTGCCAGCAGTTATGGTGGGAACATTCAGTACTTC. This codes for CASSYGGNIQYF.

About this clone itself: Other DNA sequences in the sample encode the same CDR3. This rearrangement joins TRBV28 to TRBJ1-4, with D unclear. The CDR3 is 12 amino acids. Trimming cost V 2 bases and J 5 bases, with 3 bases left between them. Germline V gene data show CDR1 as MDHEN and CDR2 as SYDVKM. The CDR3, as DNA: TGTGCCAGCAGTTTACTAAATGAAAAACTGTTTTTT. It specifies CASSLLNEKLFF.

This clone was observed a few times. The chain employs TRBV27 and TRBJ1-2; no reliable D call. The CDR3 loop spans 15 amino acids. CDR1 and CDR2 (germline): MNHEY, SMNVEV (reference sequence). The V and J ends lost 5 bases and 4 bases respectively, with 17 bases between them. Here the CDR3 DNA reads TGTGCCAGCAGTGAAGCGGATGGTAGCATCTATGGCTACACCTTC. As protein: CASSEADGSIYGYTF.

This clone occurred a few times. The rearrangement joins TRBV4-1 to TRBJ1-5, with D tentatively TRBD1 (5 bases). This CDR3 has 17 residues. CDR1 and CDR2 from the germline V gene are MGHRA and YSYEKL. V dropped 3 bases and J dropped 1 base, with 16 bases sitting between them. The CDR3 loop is CASSQAGQGRSNQPQHF. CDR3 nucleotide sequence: TGCGCCAGCAGCCAGGCAGGGCAGGGAAGAAGCAATCAGCCCCAGCATTTT.

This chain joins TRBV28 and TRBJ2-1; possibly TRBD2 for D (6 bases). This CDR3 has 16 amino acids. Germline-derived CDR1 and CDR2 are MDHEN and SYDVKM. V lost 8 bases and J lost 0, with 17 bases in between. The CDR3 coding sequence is TGTGCCAGCCGACCAAAGCGGGCCAGCTCCTACAATGAGCAGTTCTTC. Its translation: CASRPKRASSYNEQFF.

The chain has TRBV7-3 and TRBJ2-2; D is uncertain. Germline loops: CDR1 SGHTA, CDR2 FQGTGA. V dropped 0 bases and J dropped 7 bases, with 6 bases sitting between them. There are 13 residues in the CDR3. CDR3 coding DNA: TGTGCCAGCAGCTTAACGGAGCGCGGGGAGCTGTTTTTT. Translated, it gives CASSLTERGELFF.

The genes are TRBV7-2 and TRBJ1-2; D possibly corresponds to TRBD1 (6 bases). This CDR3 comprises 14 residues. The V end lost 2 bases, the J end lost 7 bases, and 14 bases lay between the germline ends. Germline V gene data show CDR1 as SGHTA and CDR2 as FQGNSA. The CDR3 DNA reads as TGTGCCAGCAGCTTAACCAGGGGTGCACCTGGCTACACCTTC. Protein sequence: CASSLTRGAPGYTF.

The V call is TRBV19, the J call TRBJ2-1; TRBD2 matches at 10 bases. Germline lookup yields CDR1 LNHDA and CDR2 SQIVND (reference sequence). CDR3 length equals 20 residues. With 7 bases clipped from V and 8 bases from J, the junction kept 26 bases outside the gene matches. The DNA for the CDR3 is TGTGCCAGTACCTTAAAGAGGGGACTAGCGTCCCCGAGGGATATTTATGAGCAGTTCTTC. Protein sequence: CASTLKRGLASPRDIYEQFF.

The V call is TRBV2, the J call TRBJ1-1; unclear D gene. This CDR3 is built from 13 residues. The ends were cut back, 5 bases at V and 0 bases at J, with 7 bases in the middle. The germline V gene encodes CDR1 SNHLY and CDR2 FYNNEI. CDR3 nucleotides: TGTGCCAGCAGTCGCAACTTGAACACTGAAGCTTTCTTT. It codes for CASSRNLNTEAFF. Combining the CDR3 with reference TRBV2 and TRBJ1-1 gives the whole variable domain EPEVTQTPSHQVTQMGQEVILRCVPISNHLYFYWYRQILGQKVEFLVSFYNNEISEKSEIFDDQFSVERPDGSNFTLKIRSTKLEDSAMYFCASSRNLNTEAFFGQGTRLTVV.

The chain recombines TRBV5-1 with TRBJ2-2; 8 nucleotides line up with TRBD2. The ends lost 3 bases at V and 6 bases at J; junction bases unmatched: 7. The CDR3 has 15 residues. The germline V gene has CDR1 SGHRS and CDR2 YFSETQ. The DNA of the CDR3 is TGCGCCAGCAGCTCCTCGACTAGCGAGGCCGGGGAGCTGTTTTTT. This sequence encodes CASSSSTSEAGELFF. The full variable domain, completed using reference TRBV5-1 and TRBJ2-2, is KAGVTQTPRYLIKTRGQQVTLSCSPISGHRSVSWYQQTPGQGLQFLFEYFSETQRNKGNFPGRFSGRQFSNSRSEMNVSTLELGDSALYLCASSSSTSEAGELFFGEGSRLTVL.